The clone carrying this T cell receptor (beta chain) was observed a few times. MiXCR, applied by TCRdb to the reads, yields one record per CDR3 protein. The data hold hundreds of thousands of distinct CDR3 sequences, with about 17% observed a single time. Germline CDR1 is MDHEN and CDR2 is SYDVKM. The CDR3 is 15 residues long. V dropped 5 bases and J dropped 1 base, with 12 bases sitting between them. The data were obtained in a study of T cell repertoires in cytomegalovirus infection. The V and J genes are TRBV28 and TRBJ2-1; TRBD1 is a possible D gene (6 bases). Source material: PBMCs. This clonotype originated in a human donor in good health (CMV status not recorded). Some clones in this sample may be carry-over from other donors' samples. The CDR3 sequence is CASSLGQRSYNEQFF. The CDR3 DNA is TGTGCCAGCAGTCTCGGACAGCGTTCCTACAATGAGCAGTTCTTC.